This TCR beta chain was retrieved from a study of blood T cell repertoires in COVID-19 (TCRdb year 2020). In the study overall: Samples covering the acute and convalescent phases of COVID-19 were provided by collaborators in the United States, Italy and Spain. The material from the prospective study consisted of cDNA or gDNA derived from T cells, B-cell-depleted T cells, or PBMCs. The dataset comprised deeply sampled blood TCRbeta repertoires from subjects exposed to, actively infected with, or recovered from COVID-19. The repertoires were released in a freely available public database intended as a resource for research on the immune response to SARS-CoV-2. Samples came from the ongoing ImmuneRACE study (first 160 participants) plus 1,254 subjects from 6 global collaborators. The sample metadata nearly always contained a de-identified subject ID, COVID-19 status, age in years and sex. Where HLA class I and class II types were available, the types were taken from metadata supplied by the sample provider, not from assay-based typing.

The junction shows trimming of 3 bases on V and 4 bases on J, plus 6 bases between the germline ends. From a lookup of the germline V gene, CDR1 and CDR2 are SGHAT and FQNNGV. From cysteine to phenylalanine, the CDR3 is 13 amino acids long. The DNA shown is the 39-base CDR3, in frame from base 1. The paper as a whole reports these results and caveats: How much clinical and demographic metadata was included differed by source and by participant, and the metadata was provided uncurated.

Whole blood was collected in K2EDTA tubes by collaborating institutions according to the institutions' own protocols. For TCRbeta analysis, collaborators shipped samples as frozen whole blood, isolated PBMCs, or DNA extracted from either of those sample types. TCRbeta CDR3 regions were amplified from genomic DNA by means of the immunoSEQ Assay, a bias-controlled multiplex PCR. In the source study's methods: The number of nucleated cells in each sample was estimated from the amplification of reference gene primers within the assay. Sequence reads were collapsed and filtered to measure the absolute abundance of every unique TCRbeta CDR3 rearrangement. Productive Simpson clonality was computed per sample as the square root of Simpson's diversity index over productive rearrangements. The table comes from immuneACCESS by way of TCRdb, which keeps in-frame sequences with V and J called. Part of the clones is missing from these tables; in studies checked, under half for an unresolved V gene and the rest for unknown reasons. V, J and clone size reflect that table, while D and trimming were determined from the DNA. The sample records about 140,000 clones, under 80% of which are singletons. The top ten clones comprise 10% to 15% of the sample.

Details on this clone: No antigen is known for it. No much larger clone exists at a distance of one base, and base qualities are not known.

The clonotype comes from a man at least 80 years old with acute or convalescent COVID-19. Here the chain combines TRBV11-2 and TRBJ1-4, with the D gene call left open. The sample comprised peripheral blood. Here the CDR3 is given as CASSFPHNEKLFF. Here is the DNA: TGTGCCAGCAGCTTCCCACATAATGAAAAACTGTTTTTT.